This T cell receptor beta chain was identified in a study of cytomegalovirus exposure and HLA in healthy donors. The table came from immunoSEQ multiplex PCR; TCRdb's copy has only in-frame clones and leaves some out. The table has approximately 110,000 clones, roughly 93% seen once. CDR1 and CDR2 from the germline V gene are SGHRS and YFSETQ. The CDR3 extends over 14 amino acids. Unmatched junction bases numbered 6, after V lost 3 bases and J lost 6 bases. The sample taken for sequencing was PBMCs. The chain couples TRBV5-1 to TRBJ2-3; 8 bases match TRBD1. The TCR comes from a woman between 18 and 29 years old in good health and CMV-seronegative. CDR3 amino acids: CASSWSQGEDTQYF. DNA for the CDR3: TGCGCCAGCAGCTGGTCACAGGGGGAGGATACGCAGTATTTT.